The 18 T cell receptor beta chains below come from one sample, sequenced in a study of blood T cell repertoires in COVID-19 (dated by TCRdb to the early 2020s). The library was made by the immunoSEQ multiplex PCR assay. This immuneACCESS table, as held by TCRdb, lists in-frame sequences with V and J called but not all clones. Of the missing ones, under half trace to an unresolved V gene in checked studies; the others have no known cause. The sample profile shows around 300,000 clones; approximately 83% of them were found once. 8% to 13% of the sample is held by the ten biggest clonotypes. The sample consisted of peripheral blood. These TCRs come from a woman aged 70-85 years with acute or convalescent COVID-19.

The CDR3 loop is CSVGGKNTEAFF. The CDR3 DNA reads TGCAGCGTTGGGGGCAAGAACACTGAAGCTTTCTTT. V usage is TRBV29-1 and J usage is TRBJ1-1; possibly TRBD1 for D (5 bases). The CDR3 spans 12 residues. CDR1 is SQVTM and CDR2 is ANQGSEA in the germline V gene. V was cut by 4 bases and J by 1 base, with 7 bases left in between. Looking up the rest from reference TRBV29-1 and TRBJ1-1 gives the full variable domain: SAVISQKPSRDICQRGTSLTIQCQVDSQVTMMFWYRQQPGQSLTLIATANQGSEATYESGFVIDKFPISRPNLTFSTLTVSNMSPEDSSIYLCSVGGKNTEAFFGQGTRLTVV.

The chain has TRBV6-5 and TRBJ1-1; 8 positions agree with TRBD1. Germline V gene sequence: CDR1 MNHEY, CDR2 SVGAGI. V was clipped by 0 bases and J by 8 bases; unmatched bases: 8. This CDR3 is 15 amino acids long. The CDR3 DNA is TGTGCCAGCAGTTACTCAATCTCGCGGACAGGGGAAGCTTTCTTT. It specifies CASSYSISRTGEAFF.

In its sample, this clone was seen once. The CDR3 protein is CASSFGLAGKGTDTQYF. In DNA, the CDR3 is TGTGCCAGCAGCTTTGGGCTAGCGGGGAAGGGGACAGATACGCAGTATTTT. V gene TRBV5-6 combines with J gene TRBJ2-3; TRBD2 matches 9 bases. With V trimmed by 2 bases and J by 3 bases, 10 bases remained unmatched. CDR3 length: 17 amino acids. Germline-derived CDR1 and CDR2 are SGHDT and YYEEEE.

This sequence joins TRBV11-2 and TRBJ1-1, with TRBD1 as a possible D gene (6 bases). The germline V and J ends were trimmed by 3 bases and 1 base, with 12 bases remaining between them. This CDR3 contains 15 residues. Germline CDR1 SGHAT, CDR2 FQNNGV. In nucleotides, the CDR3 is TGTGCCAGCAGCTTCACAGGGTACAAGAACACTGAAGCTTTCTTT. It encodes CASSFTGYKNTEAFF.

The rearrangement joins TRBV7-8 to TRBJ2-1, with D possibly TRBD2 on 7 matching bases. V was clipped by 6 bases and J by 2 bases, with 17 bases between them. CDR3 length equals 16 residues. Germline CDR1 and CDR2: SGHVS and FQNEAQ. The CDR3 here is CASSPRGAGAYNEQFF. The CDR3, as DNA: TGTGCCAGCAGTCCACGGGGGGCTGGCGCCTACAATGAGCAGTTCTTC.

The rearrangement uses TRBV3-1 (or the pseudogene TRBV3-2) and TRBJ2-3; 8 nucleotides agree with TRBD2. V gave up 4 bases and J gave up 2 bases; unmatched junction bases: 5. This CDR3 region has 15 residues. Germline V gene lookup returns CDR1 LGHDT and CDR2 YNNKEL (reference sequence). CDR3 nucleotide sequence: TGTGCCAGCAGCCCTAGCGGGTACCACACAGATACGCAGTATTTT. This encodes CASSPSGYHTDTQYF.

The chain employs TRBV10-3 and TRBJ2-7, with 8 bases fitting TRBD1. This CDR3 has 15 amino acids. V trimming: 3 bases; J trimming: 5 bases; junction bases outside the gene matches: 9. CDR1 and CDR2 from the germline V gene are ENHRY and SYGVKD. The CDR3 spells CAISDQTGAHHEQYF. The CDR3 DNA reads as TGTGCCATCAGTGACCAGACAGGGGCCCACCACGAGCAGTACTTC.

This clone has just a few counts. This rearrangement joins TRBV6-1 to TRBJ1-2; D call uncertain. From germline, CDR1 is MNHNS and CDR2 SASEGT. V was cut by 0 bases and J by 8 bases, with 16 bases left in between. CDR3 length equals 15 residues. The CDR3 bases are TGTGCCAGCAGTGAAGCTGACCCTCGGGTGAGGGGCTACACCTTC. This translates into CASSEADPRVRGYTF.

The chain has TRBV7-9 and TRBJ1-2, with a tentative D call TRBD1 (6 bases). Germline loops: CDR1 SEHNR, CDR2 FQNEAQ (reference sequence). The V end lost 4 bases, the J end lost 5 bases, and 11 bases lay between the germline ends. The CDR3 loop spans 13 amino acids. Written as DNA, the CDR3 is TGTGCCAGCAGCTCGACAGGCACGTATGGCTACACCTTC. It is translated as CASSSTGTYGYTF.

The chain employs TRBV2 and TRBJ1-2, with D possibly being TRBD1 (6 bases). The CDR3 is 13 amino acids. CDR1 and CDR2 from the germline V gene are SNHLY and FYNNEI. The V gene lost 6 bases and the J gene lost 6 bases, with 14 bases spanning the gap. In DNA, the CDR3 is TGTGCCAGCAGCGTGACAGGACGGGATGGCTACACCTTC. Translation gives CASSVTGRDGYTF.

This chain connects TRBV11-3 to TRBJ2-1; a weak D match, TRBD1 (5 bases). Between the trimmed V and J ends, which lost 5 bases and 12 bases, there was a span of 17 bases. The germline CDR1 and CDR2 sequences are SGHNT and YENEEA. This CDR3 comprises 13 residues. The CDR3 coding sequence is TGTGCCAGCAGCGGGGCCTCGATGGCGCCGCAGTTCTTC. This encodes CASSGASMAPQFF.

The chain uses TRBV6-6 and TRBJ1-2; D possibly corresponds to TRBD1 (5 bases). The CDR3 has 13 residues. Germline V gives CDR1 MNHNY, CDR2 SVGAGI (reference sequence). The V end was cut by 2 bases, the J end by 4 bases, with 8 bases between. CDR3 residues: CASSYGGSYGYTF. DNA for the CDR3: TGTGCCAGCAGTTACGGGGGGTCCTATGGCTACACCTTC.

This clone has more than one count but fewer than ten. The J gene is TRBJ2-2, the V gene TRBV29-1; TRBD1 is a possible D gene (5 bases). V was clipped by 4 bases and J by 5 bases, with 8 bases between them. This CDR3 is 12 amino acids long. Germline V gene data show CDR1 as SQVTM and CDR2 as ANQGSEA. This chain's CDR3 is CSVAGNTGELFF. CDR3 nucleotide sequence: TGCAGCGTTGCAGGGAATACCGGGGAGCTGTTTTTT.

The chain's CDR3 is CASRAGISGNTIYF. For the CDR3, the DNA is TGTGCCAGCAGGGCAGGGATTTCTGGAAACACCATATATTTT. V and J are TRBV6-5 and TRBJ1-3; TRBD1 is a possible D gene (5 bases). CDR1 and CDR2 from the germline V gene are MNHEY and SVGAGI. V gave up 6 bases and J gave up 1 base, with 10 bases separating them. CDR3 length: 14 residues.

The rearrangement links TRBV18 to TRBJ1-4; D remains unclear. V gave up 3 bases and J gave up 5 bases, with 10 bases separating them. The germline V gene has CDR1 KGHSH and CDR2 LQKENI. CDR3 length: 14 residues. The CDR3, as DNA: TGTGCCAGCTCACCGCCGGGGTTCAATGAAAAACTGTTTTTT. This translates into CASSPPGFNEKLFF.

The CDR3 sequence: CASSLGSPDDYTF. For the CDR3, the DNA is TGTGCCAGCAGTTTGGGCAGCCCAGATGACTACACCTTC. The rearrangement links TRBV12-3 or TRBV12-4 to TRBJ1-2, with unresolved D. V lost 3 bases to trimming and J lost 10 bases, with 15 bases between them. The CDR3 runs to 13 residues.

This rearrangement joins TRBV6-2 or TRBV6-3 to TRBJ1-6, with D unresolved. CDR1 and CDR2 from the germline V gene are MNHEY and SVGEGT. The CDR3 totals 17 residues. The germline V and J ends were trimmed by 3 bases and 11 bases, with 23 bases remaining between them. CDR3 DNA: TGTGCCAGCAGTTATGTGGGAGGTGCGCCTTTGGAAACACCCCTCCACTTT. Encoded protein: CASSYVGGAPLETPLHF.

V gene TRBV10-3 combines with J gene TRBJ1-5; D ambiguous. The CDR3 has 13 residues. Trimming shortened V by 4 bases and J by 1 base, and 5 bases separated the two germline ends. The germline CDR1 and CDR2 sequences are ENHRY and SYGVKD. DNA of the CDR3: TGTGCCATCAGTGGCGGCAGCAATCAGCCCCAGCATTTT. This encodes CAISGGSNQPQHF.